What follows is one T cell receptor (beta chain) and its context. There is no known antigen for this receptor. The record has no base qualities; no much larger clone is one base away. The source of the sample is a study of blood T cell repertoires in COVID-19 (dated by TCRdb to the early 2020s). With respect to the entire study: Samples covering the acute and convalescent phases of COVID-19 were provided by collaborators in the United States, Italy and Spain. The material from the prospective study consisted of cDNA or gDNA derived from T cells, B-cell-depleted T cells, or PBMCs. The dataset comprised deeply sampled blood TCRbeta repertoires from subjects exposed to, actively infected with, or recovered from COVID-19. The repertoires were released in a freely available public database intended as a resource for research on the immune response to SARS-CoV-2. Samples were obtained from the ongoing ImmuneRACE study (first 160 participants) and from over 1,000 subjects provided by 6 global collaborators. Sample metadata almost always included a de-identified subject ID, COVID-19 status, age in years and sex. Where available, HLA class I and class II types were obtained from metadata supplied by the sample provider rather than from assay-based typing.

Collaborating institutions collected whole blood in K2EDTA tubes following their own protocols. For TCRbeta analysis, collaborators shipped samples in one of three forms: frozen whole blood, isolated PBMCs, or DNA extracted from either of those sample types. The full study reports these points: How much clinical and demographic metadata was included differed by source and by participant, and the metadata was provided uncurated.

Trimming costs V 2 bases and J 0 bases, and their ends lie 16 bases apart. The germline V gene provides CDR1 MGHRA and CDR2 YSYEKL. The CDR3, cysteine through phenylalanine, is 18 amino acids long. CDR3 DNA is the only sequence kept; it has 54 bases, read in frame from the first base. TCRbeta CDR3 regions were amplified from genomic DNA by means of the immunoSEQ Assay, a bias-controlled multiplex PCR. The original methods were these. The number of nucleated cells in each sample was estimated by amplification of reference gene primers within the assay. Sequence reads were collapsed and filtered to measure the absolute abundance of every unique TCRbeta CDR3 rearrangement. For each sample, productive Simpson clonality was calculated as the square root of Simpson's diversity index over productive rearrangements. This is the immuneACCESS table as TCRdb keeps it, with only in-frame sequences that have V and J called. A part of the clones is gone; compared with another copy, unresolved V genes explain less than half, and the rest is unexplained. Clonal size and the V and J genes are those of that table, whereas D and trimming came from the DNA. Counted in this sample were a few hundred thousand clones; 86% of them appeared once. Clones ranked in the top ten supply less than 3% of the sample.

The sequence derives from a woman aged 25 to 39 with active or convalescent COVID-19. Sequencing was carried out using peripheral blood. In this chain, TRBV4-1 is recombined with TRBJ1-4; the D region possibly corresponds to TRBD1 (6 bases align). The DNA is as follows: TGCGCCAGCAGCCAAAGGGGAGGGGGGACCGCAACTAATGAAAAACTGTTTTTT. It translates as CASSQRGGGTATNEKLFF.